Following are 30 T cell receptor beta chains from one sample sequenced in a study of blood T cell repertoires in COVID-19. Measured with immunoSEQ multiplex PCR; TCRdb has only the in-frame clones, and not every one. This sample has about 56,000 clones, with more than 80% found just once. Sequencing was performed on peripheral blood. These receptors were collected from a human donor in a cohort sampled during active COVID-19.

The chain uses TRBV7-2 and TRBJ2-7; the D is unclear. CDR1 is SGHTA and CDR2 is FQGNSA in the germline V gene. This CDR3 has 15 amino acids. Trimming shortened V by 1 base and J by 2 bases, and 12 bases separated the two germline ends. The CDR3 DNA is TGTGCCAGCAGCTTAGTCGCAGGTGACGCCTACGAGCAGTACTTC. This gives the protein CASSLVAGDAYEQYF. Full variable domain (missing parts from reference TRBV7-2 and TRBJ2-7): GAGVSQSPSNKVTEKGKDVELRCDPISGHTALYWYRQSLGQGLEFLIYFQGNSAPDKSGLPSDRFSAERTGGSVSTLTIQRTQQEDSAVYLCASSLVAGDAYEQYFGPGTRLTVT.

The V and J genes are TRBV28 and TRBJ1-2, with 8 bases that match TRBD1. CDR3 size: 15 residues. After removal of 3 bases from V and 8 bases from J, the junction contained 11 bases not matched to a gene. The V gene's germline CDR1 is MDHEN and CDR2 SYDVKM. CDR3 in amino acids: CASSLLGTGWRGYTF. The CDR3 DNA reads TGTGCCAGCAGTTTGCTAGGGACAGGCTGGCGCGGCTACACCTTC.

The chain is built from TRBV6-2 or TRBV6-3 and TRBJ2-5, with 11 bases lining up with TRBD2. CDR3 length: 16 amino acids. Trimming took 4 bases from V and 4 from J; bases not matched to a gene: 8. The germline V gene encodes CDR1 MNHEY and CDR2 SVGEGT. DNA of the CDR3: TGTGCCAGCAGTTTTCTAGCGGGGGGAACGGGAGAGACCCAGTACTTC. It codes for CASSFLAGGTGETQYF.

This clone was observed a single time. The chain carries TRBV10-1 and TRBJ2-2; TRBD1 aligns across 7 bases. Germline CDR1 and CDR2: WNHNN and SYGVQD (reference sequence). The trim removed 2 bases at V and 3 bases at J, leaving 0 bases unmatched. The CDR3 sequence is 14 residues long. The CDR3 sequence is CASSEDRDTGELFF. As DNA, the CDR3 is TGCGCCAGCAGTGAGGACAGGGACACCGGGGAGCTGTTTTTT.

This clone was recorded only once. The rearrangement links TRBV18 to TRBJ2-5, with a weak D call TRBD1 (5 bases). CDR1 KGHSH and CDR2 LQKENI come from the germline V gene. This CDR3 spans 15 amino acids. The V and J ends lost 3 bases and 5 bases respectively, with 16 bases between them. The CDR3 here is CASSPPSLAGETQYF. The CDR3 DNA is TGTGCCAGCTCACCCCCCTCTTTAGCAGGGGAGACCCAGTACTTC. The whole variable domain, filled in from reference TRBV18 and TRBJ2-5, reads NAGVMQNPRHLVRRRGQEARLRCSPMKGHSHVYWYRQLPEEGLKFMVYLQKENIIDESGMPKERFSAEFPKEGPSILRIQQVVRGDSAAYFCASSPPSLAGETQYFGPGTRLLVL.

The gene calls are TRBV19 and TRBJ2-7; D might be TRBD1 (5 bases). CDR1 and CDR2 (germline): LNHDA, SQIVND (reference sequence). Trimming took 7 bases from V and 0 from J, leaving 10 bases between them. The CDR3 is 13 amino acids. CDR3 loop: CASTNDSSYEQYF. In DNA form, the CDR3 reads TGTGCCAGTACTAACGACAGCTCCTACGAGCAGTACTTC.

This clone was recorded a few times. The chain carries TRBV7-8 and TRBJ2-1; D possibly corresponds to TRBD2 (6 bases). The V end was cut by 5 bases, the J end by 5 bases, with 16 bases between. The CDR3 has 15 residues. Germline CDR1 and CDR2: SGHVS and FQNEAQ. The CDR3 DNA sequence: TGTGCCAGCAGCCCCACCGGACTAAACCACAATGAGCAGTTCTTC. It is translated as CASSPTGLNHNEQFF.

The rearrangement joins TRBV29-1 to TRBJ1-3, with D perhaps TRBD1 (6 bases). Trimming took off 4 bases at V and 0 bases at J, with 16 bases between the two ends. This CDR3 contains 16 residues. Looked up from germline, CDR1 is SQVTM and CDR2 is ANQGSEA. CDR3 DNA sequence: TGCAGCGTTGGATTCGACAGGTTACTCTCTGGAAACACCATATATTTT. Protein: CSVGFDRLLSGNTIYF.

CDR3 nucleotide sequence: TGCGCCAGCAGCTTGGCGGCGGGGGGTTGGGAGACCCAGTACTTC. Translated, it gives CASSLAAGGWETQYF. The chain carries TRBV5-1 and TRBJ2-5; 8 bases match TRBD2. V was clipped by 0 bases and J by 5 bases; unmatched bases: 6. The CDR3 is 15 amino acids. Germline V CDR1 and CDR2: SGHRS, YFSETQ.

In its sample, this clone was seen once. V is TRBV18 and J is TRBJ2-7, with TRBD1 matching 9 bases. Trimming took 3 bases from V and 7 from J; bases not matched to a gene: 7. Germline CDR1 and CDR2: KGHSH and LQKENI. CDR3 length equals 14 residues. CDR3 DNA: TGTGCCAGCTCACCTCGGACAGGGGAGGGTGAGCAGTACTTC. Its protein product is CASSPRTGEGEQYF. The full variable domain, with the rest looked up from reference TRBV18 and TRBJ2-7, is NAGVMQNPRHLVRRRGQEARLRCSPMKGHSHVYWYRQLPEEGLKFMVYLQKENIIDESGMPKERFSAEFPKEGPSILRIQQVVRGDSAAYFCASSPRTGEGEQYFGPGTRLTVT.

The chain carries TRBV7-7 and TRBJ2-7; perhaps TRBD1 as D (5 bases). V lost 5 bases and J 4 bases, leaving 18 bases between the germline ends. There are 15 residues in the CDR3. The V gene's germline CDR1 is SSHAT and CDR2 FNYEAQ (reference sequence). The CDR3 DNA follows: TGTGCCAGCAGCCCTGGGGCAGGGAATAGGTACGAGCAGTACTTC. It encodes CASSPGAGNRYEQYF.

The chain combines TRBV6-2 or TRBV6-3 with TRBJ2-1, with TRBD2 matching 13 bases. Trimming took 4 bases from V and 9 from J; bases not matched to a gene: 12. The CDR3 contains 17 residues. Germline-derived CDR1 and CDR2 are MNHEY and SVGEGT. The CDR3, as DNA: TGTGCCAGCAGTTCCACCCTACTAGCGGGGGGGCGGAGTGAGCAGTTCTTC. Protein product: CASSSTLLAGGRSEQFF.

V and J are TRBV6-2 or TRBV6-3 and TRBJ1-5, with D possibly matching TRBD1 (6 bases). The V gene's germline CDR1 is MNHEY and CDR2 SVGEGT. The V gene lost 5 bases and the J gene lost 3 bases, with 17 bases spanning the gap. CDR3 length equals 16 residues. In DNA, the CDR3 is TGTGCCAGCAGTACACGTCGAGGACAGAACAATCAGCCCCAGCATTTT. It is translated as CASSTRRGQNNQPQHF.

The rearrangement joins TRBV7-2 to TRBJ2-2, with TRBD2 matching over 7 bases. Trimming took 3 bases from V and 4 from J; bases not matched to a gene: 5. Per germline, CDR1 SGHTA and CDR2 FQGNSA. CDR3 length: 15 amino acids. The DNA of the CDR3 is TGTGCCAGCAGCTTTGTGGGAGGGAGCACCGGGGAGCTGTTTTTT. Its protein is CASSFVGGSTGELFF. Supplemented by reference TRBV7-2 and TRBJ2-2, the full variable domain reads GAGVSQSPSNKVTEKGKDVELRCDPISGHTALYWYRQSLGQGLEFLIYFQGNSAPDKSGLPSDRFSAERTGGSVSTLTIQRTQQEDSAVYLCASSFVGGSTGELFFGEGSRLTVL.

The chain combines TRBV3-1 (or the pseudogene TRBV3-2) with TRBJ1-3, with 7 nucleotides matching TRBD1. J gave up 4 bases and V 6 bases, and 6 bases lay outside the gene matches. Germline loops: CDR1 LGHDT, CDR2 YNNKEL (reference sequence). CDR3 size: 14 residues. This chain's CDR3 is CASRHTGEGNTIYF. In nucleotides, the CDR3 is TGTGCCAGCAGGCACACAGGGGAAGGAAACACCATATATTTT.

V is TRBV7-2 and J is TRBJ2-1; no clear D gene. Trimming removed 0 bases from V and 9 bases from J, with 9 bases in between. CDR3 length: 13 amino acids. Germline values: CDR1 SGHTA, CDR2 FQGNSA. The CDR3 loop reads CASSLAWAVEQFF. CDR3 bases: TGTGCCAGCAGCTTAGCGTGGGCAGTTGAGCAGTTCTTC.

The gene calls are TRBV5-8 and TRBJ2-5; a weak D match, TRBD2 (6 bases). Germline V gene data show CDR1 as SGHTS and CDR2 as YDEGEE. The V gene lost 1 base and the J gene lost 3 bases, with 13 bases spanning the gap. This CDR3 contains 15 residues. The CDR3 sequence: CASSLRSGGKETQYF. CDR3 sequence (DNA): TGTGCCAGCAGCTTGAGGAGCGGAGGGAAAGAGACCCAGTACTTC.

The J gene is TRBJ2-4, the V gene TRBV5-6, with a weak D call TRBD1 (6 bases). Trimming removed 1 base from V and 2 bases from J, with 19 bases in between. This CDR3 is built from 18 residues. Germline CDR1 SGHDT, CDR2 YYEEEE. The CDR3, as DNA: TGTGCCAGCAGCTTGTGGGGGCTGACGGCACTGACCAAAAACATTCAGTACTTC. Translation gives CASSLWGLTALTKNIQYF.

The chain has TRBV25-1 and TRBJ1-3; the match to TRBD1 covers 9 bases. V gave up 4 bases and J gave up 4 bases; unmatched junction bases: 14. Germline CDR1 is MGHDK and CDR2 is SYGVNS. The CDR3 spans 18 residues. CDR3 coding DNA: TGTGCCAGCAGTGGCCGACCCCACAGGGGGCTGGGGGGAAACACCATATATTTT. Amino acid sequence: CASSGRPHRGLGGNTIYF.

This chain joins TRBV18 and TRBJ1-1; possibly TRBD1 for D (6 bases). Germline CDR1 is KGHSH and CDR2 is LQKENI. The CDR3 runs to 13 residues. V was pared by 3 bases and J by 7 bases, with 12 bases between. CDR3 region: CASSPGGHVEAFF. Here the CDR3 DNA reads TGTGCCAGCTCACCGGGGGGGCATGTTGAAGCTTTCTTT.

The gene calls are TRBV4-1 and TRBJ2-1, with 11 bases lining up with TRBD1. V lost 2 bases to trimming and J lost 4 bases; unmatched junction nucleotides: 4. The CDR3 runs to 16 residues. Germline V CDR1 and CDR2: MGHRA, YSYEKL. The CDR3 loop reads CASSQSGTGGYNEQFF. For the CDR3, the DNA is TGCGCCAGCAGCCAATCCGGGACAGGGGGTTACAATGAGCAGTTCTTC.

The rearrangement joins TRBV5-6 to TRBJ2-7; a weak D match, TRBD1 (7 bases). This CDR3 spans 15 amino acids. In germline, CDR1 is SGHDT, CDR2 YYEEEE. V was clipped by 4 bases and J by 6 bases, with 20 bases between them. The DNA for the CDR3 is TGTGCCAGCAGCCCTCTGGCAGGGGGGAGATTCGAGCAGTACTTC. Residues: CASSPLAGGRFEQYF. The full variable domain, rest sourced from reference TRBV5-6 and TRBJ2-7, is DAGVTQSPTHLIKTRGQQVTLRCSPKSGHDTVSWYQQALGQGPQFIFQYYEEEERQRGNFPDRFSGHQFPNYSSELNVNALLLGDSALYLCASSPLAGGRFEQYFGPGTRLTVT.

The DNA of the CDR3 is TGCGCCAGCAGCAAGCTAGCTCCTAGCACAGATACGCAGTATTTT. Amino acids: CASSKLAPSTDTQYF. The chain couples TRBV5-1 to TRBJ2-3; perhaps TRBD2 as D (5 bases). Trimming removed 4 bases from V and 0 bases from J, with 12 bases in between. The CDR3 is 15 amino acids. Germline V gene data show CDR1 as SGHRS and CDR2 as YFSETQ. The variable domain in full, with the rest retrieved from reference TRBV5-1 and TRBJ2-3, is KAGVTQTPRYLIKTRGQQVTLSCSPISGHRSVSWYQQTPGQGLQFLFEYFSETQRNKGNFPGRFSGRQFSNSRSEMNVSTLELGDSALYLCASSKLAPSTDTQYFGPGTRLTVL.

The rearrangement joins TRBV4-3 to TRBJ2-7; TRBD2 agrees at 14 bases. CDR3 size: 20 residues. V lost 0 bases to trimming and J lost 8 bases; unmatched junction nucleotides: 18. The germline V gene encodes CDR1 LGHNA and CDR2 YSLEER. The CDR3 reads CASSQDWTLGLAGGPVQQYF. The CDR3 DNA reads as TGCGCCAGCAGCCAAGATTGGACTTTAGGACTAGCGGGGGGACCGGTGCAGCAGTACTTC.

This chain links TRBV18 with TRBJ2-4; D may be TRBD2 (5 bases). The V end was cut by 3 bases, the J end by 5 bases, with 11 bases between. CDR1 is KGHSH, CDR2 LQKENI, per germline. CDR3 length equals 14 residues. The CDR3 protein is CASSPSGLQNIQYF. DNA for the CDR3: TGTGCCAGCTCACCTTCAGGACTGCAAAACATTCAGTACTTC.

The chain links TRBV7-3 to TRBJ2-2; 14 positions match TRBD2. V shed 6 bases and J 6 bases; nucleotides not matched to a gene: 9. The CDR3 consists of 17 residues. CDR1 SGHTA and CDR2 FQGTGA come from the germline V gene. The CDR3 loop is CASRTGTSGGGSGELFF. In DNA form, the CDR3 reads TGTGCCAGCAGGACCGGGACTAGCGGGGGTGGCTCCGGGGAGCTGTTTTTT.

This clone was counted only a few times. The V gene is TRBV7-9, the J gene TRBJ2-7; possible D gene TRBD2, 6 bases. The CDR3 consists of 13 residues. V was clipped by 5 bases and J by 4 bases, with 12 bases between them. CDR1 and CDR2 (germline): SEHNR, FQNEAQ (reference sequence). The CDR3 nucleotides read TGTGCCAGCAGCCCCGGAGGGGAATACGAGCAGTACTTC. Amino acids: CASSPGGEYEQYF.

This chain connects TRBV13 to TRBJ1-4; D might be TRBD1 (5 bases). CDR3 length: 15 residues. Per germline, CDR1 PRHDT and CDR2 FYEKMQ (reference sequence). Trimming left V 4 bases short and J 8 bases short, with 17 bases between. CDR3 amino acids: CASSSRQTGGEKLFF. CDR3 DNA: TGTGCCAGCAGCTCAAGACAGACCGGGGGAGAAAAACTGTTTTTT.

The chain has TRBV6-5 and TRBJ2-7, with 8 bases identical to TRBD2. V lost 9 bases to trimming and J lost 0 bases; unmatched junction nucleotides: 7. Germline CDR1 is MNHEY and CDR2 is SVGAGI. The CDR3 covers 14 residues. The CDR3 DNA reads TGTGCCAGTCAGGCGGGGGGCATCTCCTACGAGCAGTACTTC. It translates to CASQAGGISYEQYF.

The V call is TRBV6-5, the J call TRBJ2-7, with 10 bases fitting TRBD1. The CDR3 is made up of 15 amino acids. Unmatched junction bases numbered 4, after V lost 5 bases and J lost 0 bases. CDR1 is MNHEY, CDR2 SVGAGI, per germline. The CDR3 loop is CASSRDRGSSYEQYF. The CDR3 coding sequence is TGTGCCAGCAGTCGGGACAGGGGTAGCTCCTACGAGCAGTACTTC.